This T cell receptor beta chain was found in a study of cytomegalovirus exposure and HLA in healthy donors. Findings of the study overall: A later analysis found that most CMV-associated TCR beta chains appeared HLA-restricted.

The primer mix had 60 Vbeta and 13 Jbeta primers. Profiled with immunoSEQ multiplex PCR; TCRdb holds only in-frame clones, not every one. Among under 150,000 clones listed, roughly 80% were seen once. A note on this clone: Its specificity is unknown.

The receptor comes from a male donor in good health and CMV-seronegative. The sequenced material came from PBMCs.

The CDR3 spells CASSGGGTVNTEAFF. CDR3 bases: TGTGCCAGTAGTGGAGGGGGGACAGTGAACACTGAAGCTTTCTTT. The chain carries TRBV19 and TRBJ1-1, with 7 bases fitting TRBD1. The CDR3 has 15 amino acids. Germline CDR1 is LNHDA and CDR2 is SQIVND (reference sequence). J gave up 0 bases and V 5 bases, and 6 bases lay outside the gene matches.